One and the same sample provided the 23 T cell receptor beta chains below, sequenced in a study of blood T cells in healthy people across ages. A sample-barcoded 5' primer and a J-beta primer mix were used in a second PCR of roughly 7 to 11 cycles. TCRdb independently ran MiXCR on the 5' RACE reads; one entry per CDR3 protein. Among roughly 1.5 million distinct CDR3 sequences listed, 40% to 45% were seen once. The source material was blood. The receptors were gathered from a woman between 18 and 29 years old in good health.

In the case of this clonotype: A junction boundary mismatches the germline segment, possibly from a read error. The V call is TRBV18, the J call TRBJ1-3; D gene uncertain. The CDR3 runs to 17 residues. Germline-derived CDR1 and CDR2 are KGHSH and LQKENI. The DNA for the CDR3 is TGTGCCAACTCACCGTACGCCGGGCCGAGCTCTGGAAACACCATATATTTT. This sequence encodes CANSPYAGPSSGNTIYF.

The gene calls are TRBV6-6 and TRBJ2-2, with a possible D match to TRBD2 (5 bases). CDR1 and CDR2 from the germline V gene are MNHNY and SVGAGI (reference sequence). The CDR3 has 13 residues. Between the trimmed V and J ends, which lost 4 bases and 7 bases, there was a span of 10 bases. The CDR3 sequence is CASSSRLSGELFF. The CDR3 DNA sequence: TGTGCCAGCAGTTCTCGACTAAGCGGGGAGCTGTTTTTT.

The chain employs TRBV10-3 and TRBJ2-1, with D possibly being TRBD1 (5 bases). CDR3 length: 18 amino acids. Germline CDR1 is ENHRY and CDR2 is SYGVKD. V was pared by 5 bases and J by 0 bases, with 20 bases between. CDR3 residues: CAISSLRTTSNSYNEQFF. The CDR3, as DNA: TGTGCCATCAGTTCGTTGAGGACAACGTCCAACTCCTACAATGAGCAGTTCTTC.

The CDR3 region has the DNA TGTGCCAGTAGGACTAGCGGGGGGGCCGTGGATACGCAGTATTTT. As protein: CASRTSGGAVDTQYF. V is TRBV19 and J is TRBJ2-3; 14 bases line up with TRBD2. V shed 6 bases and J 6 bases; nucleotides not matched to a gene: 5. This CDR3 contains 15 residues. CDR1 LNHDA and CDR2 SQIVND come from the germline V gene (reference sequence).

The J gene is TRBJ1-1, the V gene TRBV7-9; 8 bases are a match to TRBD1. V trimming: 1 base; J trimming: 5 bases; junction bases outside the gene matches: 6. Germline V lookup: CDR1 SEHNR, CDR2 FQNEAQ (reference sequence). The CDR3 is made up of 15 amino acids. The CDR3 nucleotides are TGTGCCAGCAGCTTAGAGGGGACAGGTTGGACTGAAGCTTTCTTT. Protein: CASSLEGTGWTEAFF.

The CDR3 DNA reads TGTGCCAGCAGTCCTATTAGGGCAGAGGGCTCCTACGAGCAGTACTTC. It encodes CASSPIRAEGSYEQYF. This sequence joins TRBV27 and TRBJ2-7; maybe TRBD2 (5 bases). Germline V gene sequence: CDR1 MNHEY, CDR2 SMNVEV (reference sequence). This CDR3 region has 16 residues. Between the trimmed V and J ends, which lost 5 bases and 0 bases, there was a span of 17 bases.

This chain links TRBV11-2 with TRBJ1-5; tentatively, D is TRBD1 (5 bases). Trimming left V 1 base short and J 15 bases short, with 16 bases between. Germline CDR1 and CDR2: SGHAT and FQNNGV. The CDR3 has 13 residues. The CDR3 bases are TGTGCCAGCAGCTTAGGGCAGGGTTATCTTTTGCATTTT. It specifies CASSLGQGYLLHF.

This chain connects TRBV29-1 to TRBJ2-1, with 8 bases fitting TRBD1. V was pared by 0 bases and J by 5 bases, with 3 bases of the junction left unmatched. CDR1 is SQVTM, CDR2 ANQGSEA, per germline. The CDR3 has 14 residues. CDR3 region: CSVEDRGHHNEQFF. CDR3 nucleotides: TGCAGCGTTGAAGACAGGGGGCATCACAATGAGCAGTTCTTC.

The gene calls are TRBV6-6 and TRBJ1-5; tentatively, D is TRBD1 (5 bases). V was shortened by 10 bases and J by 2 bases, with 15 bases between the two germline ends. From germline, CDR1 is MNHNY and CDR2 SVGAGI (reference sequence). There are 14 residues in the CDR3. CDR3 bases: TGTGCCACCACGAGGGGAGACGGCAATCAGCCCCAGCATTTT. This translates into CATTRGDGNQPQHF.

The V gene is TRBV18, the J gene TRBJ1-2; TRBD1 is a possible D gene (6 bases). V dropped 3 bases and J dropped 6 bases, with 14 bases sitting between them. CDR1 KGHSH and CDR2 LQKENI come from the germline V gene. The CDR3 loop spans 14 amino acids. The CDR3 nucleotides read TGTGCCAGCTCACCCTTACAGGGAATAGATGGCTACACCTTC. Translated, it gives CASSPLQGIDGYTF.

As for this clonotype: The junction departs from the called germline gene at one end, perhaps through a read error. The chain recombines TRBV7-9 with TRBJ1-4; the D gene is possibly TRBD1 (5 bases). The germline gives CDR1 SEHNR, CDR2 FQNEAQ (reference sequence). CDR3 length equals 16 residues. CDR3 in DNA: TGTACCAGCAGCTTAGCGCTGGGACCGTCTAATGAAAAACTGTTTTTT. Translation: CTSSLALGPSNEKLFF. The variable domain in full, completed from reference TRBV7-9 and TRBJ1-4, reads DTGVSQNPRHKITKRGQNVTFRCDPISEHNRLYWYRQTLGQGPEFLTYFQNEAQLEKSRLLSDRFSAERPKGSFSTLEIQRTEQGDSAMYLCTSSLALGPSNEKLFFGSGTQLSVL.

A few counts support this clonotype. The CDR3 reads CASNQEASNEQFF. The CDR3 DNA follows: TGTGCCAGCAACCAGGAGGCAAGCAATGAGCAGTTCTTC. The chain couples TRBV7-2 to TRBJ2-1; weak D call: TRBD2 (5 bases). CDR3 length: 13 amino acids. V was trimmed by 7 bases and J by 6 bases, leaving 13 bases between them. The germline V gene has CDR1 SGHTA and CDR2 FQGNSA. Together with reference TRBV7-2 and TRBJ2-1, the CDR3 gives the full variable domain: GAGVSQSPSNKVTEKGKDVELRCDPISGHTALYWYRQSLGQGLEFLIYFQGNSAPDKSGLPSDRFSAERTGGSVSTLTIQRTQQEDSAVYLCASNQEASNEQFFGPGTRLTVL.

This chain uses TRBV4-1 with TRBJ1-5, with a possible D match to TRBD1 (5 bases). The CDR3 length is 13 residues. The V gene's germline CDR1 is MGHRA and CDR2 YSYEKL. V was trimmed by 1 base and J by 15 bases, leaving 16 bases between them. CDR3 sequence (DNA): TGCGCCAGCAGCCAAGTGGGGGGTGCGGAGGCGCATTTT. This encodes CASSQVGGAEAHF.

A remark on this clonotype: This may be a read error, as it is one base from a much larger clone. The rearrangement joins TRBV25-1 to TRBJ2-1; no firm D call. Gene TRBJ2-7 matches the end of the DNA better, so the J call may be wrong. CDR1 and CDR2 (germline): MGHDK, SYGVNS. This CDR3 has 18 amino acids. The CDR3 here is CASSDTPSLQVIYNEQYF. Here the CDR3 DNA reads TGTGCCAGCAGTGATACCCCCTCTCTTCAGGTTATCTACAATGAGCAGTACTTC.

This chain uses TRBV29-1 with TRBJ2-1; 10 bases agree with TRBD2. V trimming: 7 bases; J trimming: 6 bases; junction bases outside the gene matches: 6. Germline loops: CDR1 SQVTM, CDR2 ANQGSEA. The CDR3 contains 13 residues. The CDR3 DNA sequence: TGCAGCGCCCTACTAGCGGGATGCAATGAGCAGTTCTTC. Encoded protein: CSALLAGCNEQFF.

This clonotype came up once. This chain links TRBV3-1 with TRBJ2-4; 8 bases match TRBD1. Near its end, the DNA agrees better with TRBJ2-7, so the J call may be wrong. The CDR3 is 14 residues long. Germline assignment: CDR1 LGHDT and CDR2 YNNKEL (reference sequence). CDR3 sequence: CASGPGQGPYEQYF. The CDR3 nucleotides read TGTGCCAGCGGACCCGGACAGGGACCCTACGAGCAGTACTTC.

The rearrangement links TRBV7-9 to TRBJ1-2; no firm D call. Trimming stripped 2 bases from V and 0 bases from J, with 10 bases between. This CDR3 has 15 residues. From germline, CDR1 is SEHNR and CDR2 FQNEAQ (reference sequence). CDR3 in DNA: TGTGCCAGCAGCTTAACACAGCTTGCTAACTATGGCTACACCTTC. Translated: CASSLTQLANYGYTF.

This clonotype was counted between two and nine times. The CDR3 coding sequence is TGTGCCTGGAGTGTTGTTGGACAGGGAAGTTCACCCCTCCACTTT. Translating it yields CAWSVVGQGSSPLHF. The chain uses TRBV30 and TRBJ1-6; 8 bases fit TRBD1. CDR1 is GTSNPN and CDR2 is SVGIG in the germline V gene (reference sequence). The CDR3 is 15 amino acids. The ends lost 0 bases at V and 9 bases at J; junction bases unmatched: 7.

The chain has TRBV6-2 or TRBV6-3 and TRBJ1-2; TRBD1 is a possible D gene (6 bases). Trimming pared 5 bases from V and 6 bases from J, leaving 19 bases between. CDR3 size: 15 residues. Germline assignment: CDR1 MNHEY and CDR2 SVGEGT. The CDR3 nucleotides read TGTGCCAGCAGTAATTCAGCCCGGACAGTGGATGGCTACACCTTC. It is translated as CASSNSARTVDGYTF.

The genes are TRBV27 and TRBJ2-5; D unclear. V was pared by 7 bases and J by 7 bases, with 7 bases between. The germline V gene encodes CDR1 MNHEY and CDR2 SMNVEV (reference sequence). This CDR3 has 10 amino acids. CDR3 bases: TGTGCCAGCAACTTACGGACCCAGTACTTC. It translates to CASNLRTQYF.

This clonotype was seen a few times. This rearrangement joins TRBV29-1 to TRBJ2-1; D is possibly TRBD1 (5 bases). The V gene lost 7 bases and the J gene lost 7 bases, with 20 bases spanning the gap. The CDR3 covers 14 residues. Looked up from germline, CDR1 is SQVTM and CDR2 is ANQGSEA. The CDR3 sequence is CSAQSMGQINEQFF. The CDR3 DNA reads as TGCAGCGCTCAATCCATGGGGCAGATTAATGAGCAGTTCTTC.

This sequence joins TRBV5-1 and TRBJ2-5, with 7 nucleotides matching TRBD1. The assigned J gene may be wrong: the sequence end matches TRBJ2-7 better. The CDR3 has 15 residues. Germline V CDR1 and CDR2: SGHRS, YFSETQ. CDR3 coding DNA: TGCGCCAGCAGCTTGGAGTGGACAGGAGATTACGAGCAGTACTTC. Its protein product is CASSLEWTGDYEQYF.

The chain recombines TRBV7-8 with TRBJ1-6; D unresolved. Germline V gene sequence: CDR1 SGHVS, CDR2 FQNEAQ. V was pared by 1 base and J by 3 bases, with 7 bases between. The CDR3 length is 15 residues. The CDR3: CASSLGKGYNSPLHF. The CDR3 DNA is TGTGCCAGCAGCTTAGGAAAGGGCTATAATTCACCCCTCCACTTT.